The 10 T cell receptor beta chains listed next were all sequenced from one sample in a study of T cells in Graves' hyperthyroidism and ophthalmopathy. Amplified regions were TCR beta CDR3 sequences from RNA transcripts. TCR CDR3 underwent first-round RT-PCR with the HTBI primer set. In TCRdb, the multiplex PCR reads were re-called with MiXCR into one record per CDR3 protein. The profile shows approximately 610,000 distinct CDR3 sequences, approximately 16% of them singletons. Sample: blood. All receptors come from a woman aged 18-29 years with Graves' hyperthyroidism.

The chain links TRBV20-1 to TRBJ2-1, with 8 nucleotides matching TRBD2. This CDR3 has 14 amino acids. Germline lookup yields CDR1 DFQATT and CDR2 SNEGSKA (reference sequence). Germline trimming cut 3 bases from V and 4 bases from J; bases unmatched to any gene: 5. CDR3 amino acids: CSASLLAGYNEQFF. The DNA for the CDR3 is TGCAGTGCTAGTCTCCTAGCGGGTTACAATGAGCAGTTCTTC.

In this sample, this clonotype turned up many times. The rearrangement uses TRBV7-2 and TRBJ2-1, with no clear D. The germline V and J ends were trimmed by 0 bases and 9 bases, with 12 bases remaining between them. The CDR3 runs 14 residues. The germline V gene encodes CDR1 SGHTA and CDR2 FQGNSA. The CDR3 loop is CASSLAAQDGEQFF. CDR3 nucleotides: TGTGCCAGCAGCTTAGCGGCCCAGGACGGTGAGCAGTTCTTC.

This chain joins TRBV20-1 and TRBJ2-1, with TRBD2 matching 12 bases. Germline lookup yields CDR1 DFQATT and CDR2 SNEGSKA (reference sequence). Trimming at V came to 3 bases and at J to 4 bases, leaving 10 bases not matched to a gene. The CDR3 loop spans 17 amino acids. The CDR3 here is CSASPQTSGGYYNEQFF. The DNA of the CDR3 is TGCAGTGCTAGTCCCCAGACTAGCGGGGGCTATTACAATGAGCAGTTCTTC.

The rearrangement links TRBV7-9 to TRBJ2-5; 10 positions agree with TRBD1. The CDR3 is 17 amino acids. In germline, CDR1 is SEHNR, CDR2 FQNEAQ (reference sequence). Trimming removed 5 bases from V and 4 bases from J; junction bases left unmatched: 13. CDR3 DNA sequence: TGTGCCAGCAGCAACACCGGGACAGGGGTGTTCGGAGAGACCCAGTACTTC. It encodes CASSNTGTGVFGETQYF.

V is TRBV20-1 and J is TRBJ1-2; weak D call: TRBD1 (5 bases). V lost 3 bases and J 6 bases, leaving 23 bases between the germline ends. CDR3 length equals 16 residues. Germline lookup yields CDR1 DFQATT and CDR2 SNEGSKA (reference sequence). The CDR3 DNA reads as TGCAGTGCTAGCTCGGCGGCTATCGGGGGATATGATGGCTACACCTTC. This gives the protein CSASSAAIGGYDGYTF.

This chain joins TRBV7-9 and TRBJ2-5, with TRBD2 identical over 8 bases. The CDR3 has 13 residues. V dropped 10 bases and J dropped 5; count of bases not matched to a gene: 9. Germline assignment: CDR1 SEHNR and CDR2 FQNEAQ (reference sequence). CDR3 coding DNA: TGTGCCACCGCGGCGGGGGGTAAGGAGACCCAGTACTTC. Protein sequence: CATAAGGKETQYF.

This clonotype was counted at least ten times. The gene calls are TRBV14 and TRBJ2-1; 8 positions agree with TRBD2. Germline CDR1 is SGHDN and CDR2 is FVKESK. The length of the CDR3 is 17 residues. V lost 3 bases, J lost 5 bases, and 12 bases stayed unmatched. CDR3 in DNA: TGTGCCAGCAGCCAGGGGGTAGCGGGACGATTGAACAATGAGCAGTTCTTC. It codes for CASSQGVAGRLNNEQFF.

The V gene is TRBV3-1, the J gene TRBJ2-7, with a possible D match to TRBD2 (6 bases). The CDR3 spans 15 residues. Trimming pared 0 bases from V and 2 bases from J, leaving 11 bases between. Germline V gene data show CDR1 as LGHDT and CDR2 as YNNKEL (reference sequence). The CDR3, as DNA: TGTGCCAGCAGCCAAGACATCGGGAGTCCCTACGAGCAGTACTTC. Translated, it gives CASSQDIGSPYEQYF.

V gene TRBV28 combines with J gene TRBJ2-3, with 8 bases that match TRBD2. The CDR3 length is 16 residues. The ends lost 5 bases at V and 2 bases at J; junction bases unmatched: 9. Germline CDR1 is MDHEN and CDR2 is SYDVKM. The CDR3 nucleotides are TGTGCCAGCAGTGCCGGGAGGGGGGACTTCACAGATACGCAGTATTTT. Protein product: CASSAGRGDFTDTQYF.

Here the CDR3 DNA reads TGTGCCAGCAGCTTAGGGACAGGGAGGAGTGATGAGCAGTTCTTC. The encoded protein is CASSLGTGRSDEQFF. The genes are TRBV7-6 and TRBJ2-1, with 8 bases that match TRBD1. Germline V CDR1 and CDR2: SGHVS, FNYEAQ. CDR3 size: 15 residues. The junction had 7 bases not matched to a gene; V was cut back by 1 base and J by 8 bases.